This is a list of T cell receptor beta chains from one sample in a study of response to subunit inactivated influenza vaccine. TCRdb called the RT-PCR reads again in MiXCR, with one record for every CDR3 protein. Of 450,000 to 550,000 distinct CDR3 sequences listed, roughly 25% are singletons. The material was CD4+ T cells sorted from PBMCs, obtained more than 4 days after vaccination. Source of these receptors: a man aged 50 to 60 who received an inactivated influenza vaccine. Both conserved end residues are part of each CDR3. A D gene is named only where the DNA matches it firmly. A clone size is listed for some rows: how often the clone was seen (once, few, many), or a class if it is expanded.

TRBJ2-1 few TRBV12-3/TRBV12-4 NA TGTGCCAGCAAGGGGACCTCTGATGAGCAGTTCTTC CASKGTSDEQFF
TRBJ2-3 NA TRBV14 NA TGTGCCAGCAGCGCTTTCCGGGCACACCTGAGGGATACGCAGTATTTT CASSAFRAHLRDTQYF
TRBJ2-5 many TRBV4-2 NA TGTGCCAGCAGCCGGAGCGGGCCCCAAGAGACCCAGTACTTC CASSRSGPQETQYF
TRBJ2-7 few TRBV28 NA TGTGCCAGCATTGGAACAGGGCCCCCCTACGAGCAGTACTTC CASIGTGPPYEQYF
TRBJ2-3 few TRBV4-3 NA TGCGCCAGCAGCCAGAAAACTAGGGGGAGCACAGATACGCAGTATTTT CASSQKTRGSTDTQYF
TRBJ2-5 NA TRBV6-1 NA TGTGCCAGCAGTCCGACTTTCGCCGTACATAAAGAGACCCAGTACTTC CASSPTFAVHKETQYF
TRBJ2-3 few TRBV9 TRBD1 TGTGCCAGCAGCGTAGACCCCAGGGGGCAAGGTACGCAGTATTTT CASSVDPRGQGTQYF
TRBJ2-7 few TRBV4-3 NA TGCGCCAGCAGCCAAGATCCCGGGTACTACGAGCAGTACTTC CASSQDPGYYEQYF
TRBJ1-5 NA TRBV6-1 NA TGTGCCAGCAGTGAAAACAGCCTAAATCAGCCCCAGCATTTT CASSENSLNQPQHF
TRBJ2-7 NA TRBV30 TRBD1 TGTGCCTGGAGTACGACAGGGGTCTCCTACGAGCAGTACTTC CAWSTTGVSYEQYF
TRBJ2-3 NA TRBV2 TRBD2 TGTGCCAGCAGTGGACCGCCTAGCGGGAGGGATACGCAGTATTTT CASSGPPSGRDTQYF
TRBJ1-1 few TRBV18 NA TGTGCCAGCTCACCACCTAACCAACCTGAAGCTTTCTTT CASSPPNQPEAFF
TRBJ2-1 NA TRBV5-1 NA TGCGCCAGCAGCTACTACAGCAATGAGCAGTTCTTC CASSYYSNEQFF
TRBJ2-2 NA TRBV20-1 NA TGCAGTGCTAGAGCGGACTCCCAGAACACCGGGGAGCTGTTTTTT CSARADSQNTGELFF
TRBJ1-2 few TRBV20-1 NA TGCAGTGCCAGGGACGTACGAGCTAACTATGGCTACACCTTC CSARDVRANYGYTF
TRBJ2-7 few TRBV5-1 TRBD1 TGCGCCAGCAGCTTGATTATCGGACAGGGGGTGTACGAGCAGTACTTC CASSLIIGQGVYEQYF
TRBJ1-5 few TRBV29-1 NA TGCAGCGTTGCGGAAGGTTCGGGCAATCAGCCCCAGCATTTT CSVAEGSGNQPQHF
TRBJ1-6 NA TRBV12-3/TRBV12-4 NA TGTGCCAGCAGCTCCCTCGACAGTGGGAATTCACCCCTCCACTTT CASSSLDSGNSPLHF
TRBJ2-7 few TRBV6-2/TRBV6-3 TRBD1 TGTGCCAGCAGGGAGACAGGGTGGTCGGCCGAGCAGTACTTC CASRETGWSAEQYF
TRBJ2-7 few TRBV4-2 TRBD2 TGTGCCAGCAGCCAAGATACCAGCGGGAGCTACGAGCAGTACTTC CASSQDTSGSYEQYF
TRBJ2-1 few TRBV6-1 NA TGTGCCAGCAGTGTAACAGGGTACTACAATGAGCAGTTCTTC CASSVTGYYNEQFF
TRBJ1-1 NA TRBV29-1 TRBD1 TGCAGCGGGGAAGGGACAGGGAAGCAAGCTTTCTTT CSGEGTGKQAFF
TRBJ1-6 few TRBV7-2 NA TGTGCCAGCAGCTTAGTGGGAGGGGAAGGTTCACCCCTCCACTTT CASSLVGGEGSPLHF
TRBJ1-5 few TRBV20-1 NA TGCAGTGCTAGCTCTGGGTTTGGAGATCAGCCCCAGCATTTT CSASSGFGDQPQHF
TRBJ1-5 NA TRBV7-2 NA TGTGCCAGCAGAGGGGGGGGTAGCAATCAGCCCCAGCATTTT CASRGGGSNQPQHF
TRBJ2-6 NA TRBV6-2/TRBV6-3 NA TGTGCCAGCAGTCCCTCCTGGCGTTTTCCTGGGGCCAACGTCCTGACTTTC CASSPSWRFPGANVLTF
TRBJ2-3 NA TRBV7-2 NA TGTGCCAGCAGCTTAGGTCCTAGTCTGAATACGCAGTATTTT CASSLGPSLNTQYF
TRBJ2-6 NA TRBV28 NA TGTGCCACCCCCGTACTCTCTGGGGCCAACGTCCTGACTTTC CATPVLSGANVLTF
TRBJ2-7 NA TRBV11-2 TRBD2 TGTGCCAGCAGCTTAGTTTTTGGGTTGACTAGCGGGGGGGTCTACGAGCAGTACTTC CASSLVFGLTSGGVYEQYF
TRBJ2-7 NA TRBV2 TRBD2 TGTGCCAGCAGGTTTAGCGGGAGTGGTGTGAACGAGCAGTACTTC CASRFSGSGVNEQYF
TRBJ1-4 few TRBV5-1 TRBD1 TGCGCCAGCAGCTATACAGGGGAAAATGAAAAACTGTTTTTT CASSYTGENEKLFF
TRBJ2-2 NA TRBV5-1 TRBD2 TGCGCCAGCAGCCCCCAGCGGGAGGCCGGGGAGCTGTTTTTT CASSPQREAGELFF
TRBJ1-2 NA TRBV4-1 TRBD1 TGCGCCAGCAGCCTAGAACAGGGGGCACTCTATGGCTACACCTTC CASSLEQGALYGYTF
TRBJ2-5 medium-sized TRBV29-1 NA TGCAGCGTTGAGGGGGATAGGCAGACCCAGTACTTC CSVEGDRQTQYF
TRBJ2-7 NA TRBV6-2/TRBV6-3 TRBD2 TGTGCCAGCGGACGCTCCACGGGACTAGCGTCAATTCGCGAGCAGTACTTC CASGRSTGLASIREQYF
TRBJ2-2 many TRBV7-8 NA TGTGCCAGCAGCCTCTTCTCGGGGGTTTCGACCGGGGAGCTGTTTTTT CASSLFSGVSTGELFF
TRBJ2-3 few TRBV7-2 TRBD2 TGTGCCAGCAGCTTACGGGGGGGCCAAGCAGATACGCAGTATTTT CASSLRGGQADTQYF
TRBJ2-1 few TRBV20-1 NA TGCAGTGCTACTAAGGGGCTTCCTGGTGAGCAGTTCTTC CSATKGLPGEQFF
TRBJ2-1 few TRBV11-1 TRBD2 TGTGCCAGCAGCCCACTAGCGGGAGGGCCTCGTTCCTACAATGAGCAGTTCTTC CASSPLAGGPRSYNEQFF
TRBJ2-1 NA TRBV20-1 TRBD1 TGCAGTGCTAACCCTAGGGCCAAGGGGGCGTTACATGAGCAGTTCTTC CSANPRAKGALHEQFF
TRBJ2-3 NA TRBV15 TRBD1 TGTGCCACCAGCAGACGGACAGGGGCAGATACGCAGTATTTT CATSRRTGADTQYF